Following are 25 T cell receptor beta chains from one sample sequenced in a study of T cells after yellow fever vaccination. One entry per CDR3 protein results from TCRdb running MiXCR on the 5' RACE reads. The sample gives approximately 300,000 distinct CDR3 sequences, around 10% of which show up once; around 3.2% is in the top ten. This specimen consisted of CD4+ T cells sorted from PBMCs, obtained 45 days after the yellow fever booster vaccination. These TCRs come from a man aged 18 to 30 who received the YFV17D yellow fever vaccine.

This clonotype appeared a few times. V usage is TRBV18 and J usage is TRBJ1-1, with TRBD1 identical over 10 bases. V trimming: 2 bases; J trimming: 4 bases; junction bases outside the gene matches: 4. Per germline, CDR1 KGHSH and CDR2 LQKENI. There are 15 residues in the CDR3. CDR3 coding DNA: TGTGCCAGCTCACCATTGGGACAGGGGCCCACTGAAGCTTTCTTT. It codes for CASSPLGQGPTEAFF. The variable domain in full, completed from reference TRBV18 and TRBJ1-1, reads NAGVMQNPRHLVRRRGQEARLRCSPMKGHSHVYWYRQLPEEGLKFMVYLQKENIIDESGMPKERFSAEFPKEGPSILRIQQVVRGDSAAYFCASSPLGQGPTEAFFGQGTRLTVV.

The genes are TRBV12-3 or TRBV12-4 and TRBJ1-5; 12 nucleotides match TRBD1. The CDR3 sequence is 17 residues long. V gave up 4 bases and J gave up 2 bases; unmatched junction bases: 6. DNA for the CDR3: TGTGCCAGCAGTTCCGGGACAGGGGGCGCGGGCAATCAGCCCCAGCATTTT. Its protein product is CASSSGTGGAGNQPQHF.

V gene TRBV5-1 combines with J gene TRBJ2-3, with no clear D. CDR1 is SGHRS, CDR2 YFSETQ, per germline. V lost 2 bases, J lost 0 bases, and 10 bases lay in between. The CDR3 runs to 15 residues. The CDR3 loop is CASSFGVPSTDTQYF. CDR3 sequence (DNA): TGCGCCAGCAGCTTTGGGGTCCCCAGCACAGATACGCAGTATTTT.

This clonotype was detected a few times. The CDR3 sequence is CRPDSGYGYTF. The CDR3 DNA reads TGCCGTCCAGACTCCGGGTATGGCTACACCTTC. The V gene is TRBV20-1, the J gene TRBJ1-2; no clear D. CDR1 is DFQATT, CDR2 SNEGSKA, per germline (reference sequence). The CDR3 spans 11 residues.

This clonotype was counted ten times or more. The chain combines TRBV4-2 with TRBJ1-2, with 7 bases fitting TRBD1. Germline assignment: CDR1 LGHNA and CDR2 YNFKEQ. The CDR3 loop spans 16 amino acids. The junction had 5 bases not matched to a gene; V was cut back by 0 bases and J by 1 base. The CDR3 sequence: CASSQEGQTFNYGYTF. The CDR3 DNA follows: TGTGCCAGCAGCCAAGAGGGACAGACTTTTAACTATGGCTACACCTTC.

This clonotype was detected only a few times. The chain's CDR3 is CASTTGTYTDTQYF. The CDR3 coding sequence is TGTGCCAGTACGACAGGGACTTACACAGATACGCAGTATTTT. The chain joins TRBV5-8 to TRBJ2-3; D might be TRBD1 (7 bases). The CDR3 is 14 residues long. V lost 8 bases, J lost 2 bases, and 15 bases lay in between. From germline, CDR1 is SGHTS and CDR2 YDEGEE. The whole variable domain, filled in from reference TRBV5-8 and TRBJ2-3, reads EAGVTQSPTHLIKTRGQQATLRCSPISGHTSVYWYQQALGLGLQFLLWYDEGEERNRGNFPPRFSGRQFPNYSSELNVNALELEDSALYLCASTTGTYTDTQYFGPGTRLTVL.

A note on this clonotype: The germline gene is not matched at one end of the junction; a read error may be the cause. The chain links TRBV20-1 to TRBJ1-1; D is unresolved. This CDR3 spans 15 amino acids. Germline CDR1 DFQATT, CDR2 SNEGSKA (reference sequence). The CDR3 region has the DNA TGCAGTGCAAGAGAAAGGGCCAGGTGGATCTCTGAAGCTTTCTTT. Translated: CSARERARWISEAFF.

V gene TRBV5-4 combines with J gene TRBJ2-4, with 7 bases that match TRBD2. Germline values: CDR1 SGHNT, CDR2 YYREEE (reference sequence). The ends lost 0 bases at V and 2 bases at J; junction bases unmatched: 2. The CDR3 extends over 15 amino acids. The CDR3 DNA is TGTGCCAGCAGCTTGGTGGGGGGGACCAAAAACATTCAGTACTTC. This translates into CASSLVGGTKNIQYF.

Ten or more counts support this clonotype. The rearrangement uses TRBV7-9 and TRBJ2-7; 7 positions agree with TRBD1. This CDR3 is 15 amino acids long. CDR1 SEHNR and CDR2 FQNEAQ come from the germline V gene (reference sequence). Trimming removed 6 bases from V and 0 bases from J; junction bases left unmatched: 8. CDR3 sequence: CASRRQGTTSYEQYF. CDR3 nucleotides: TGTGCCAGCAGACGACAGGGCACGACCTCCTACGAGCAGTACTTC.

In DNA form, the CDR3 reads TGCGCCAGCAGCCTGGGACAGGGGGTCGGCGAGCAGTACGTC. Translation: CASSLGQGVGEQYV. The V and J genes are TRBV5-1 and TRBJ2-7; 11 nucleotides line up with TRBD1. V was pared by 4 bases and J by 6 bases, with 6 bases of the junction left unmatched. The V gene's germline CDR1 is SGHRS and CDR2 YFSETQ. The CDR3 runs to 14 residues.

This chain joins TRBV4-2 and TRBJ2-5; 11 nucleotides match TRBD2. Germline values: CDR1 LGHNA, CDR2 YNFKEQ. Trimming at V came to 1 base and at J to 5 bases, leaving 6 bases not matched to a gene. CDR3 size: 16 residues. CDR3 in DNA: TGTGCCAGCAGCCAAGGAGGGGCTAGCGGGGGGGAGACCCAGTACTTC. Its translation is CASSQGGASGGETQYF.

This sequence joins TRBV7-2 and TRBJ2-5; no clear D gene. The CDR3 has 13 residues. Trimming stripped 4 bases from V and 9 bases from J, with 15 bases between. Germline V CDR1 and CDR2: SGHTA, FQGNSA. The CDR3 DNA reads as TGTGCCAGCAGCTCTGCCCGACATGAGTCCCAGTACTTC. Its translation is CASSSARHESQYF.

The rearrangement joins TRBV20-1 to TRBJ1-1; a possible D gene is TRBD1 (6 bases). V shed 4 bases and J shed 3 bases, with 15 bases lying between them. This CDR3 has 14 residues. Germline-derived CDR1 and CDR2 are DFQATT and SNEGSKA (reference sequence). Here the CDR3 reads CSAKQGGAHTEAFF. The DNA of the CDR3 is TGCAGTGCTAAACAGGGTGGGGCGCACACTGAAGCTTTCTTT.

This clonotype was seen a few times. CDR3 bases: TGTGCCAGCAGCTTCCGGGACGAAGATACGCAGTATTTT. It translates to CASSFRDEDTQYF. This chain connects TRBV11-2 to TRBJ2-3; D tentatively fits TRBD1 or TRBD2 (5 bases each). Germline CDR1 and CDR2: SGHAT and FQNNGV. This CDR3 is 13 amino acids long. V dropped 3 bases and J dropped 5 bases, with 9 bases sitting between them.

This rearrangement joins TRBV2 to TRBJ2-7, with D unclear. Germline CDR1 reads SNHLY; CDR2 reads FYNNEI. Trimming removed 6 bases at V and 3 bases at J, with 9 bases between. This CDR3 is built from 12 residues. CDR3 nucleotide sequence: TGTGCCAGCAGGACTCAGAGCTACGAGCAGTACGTC. Translating it yields CASRTQSYEQYV.

This chain uses TRBV6-5 with TRBJ2-1; 7 bases agree with TRBD1. This CDR3 has 17 residues. The germline V gene has CDR1 MNHEY and CDR2 SVGAGI. Trimming at V came to 1 base and at J to 0 bases, leaving 6 bases not matched to a gene. For the CDR3, the DNA is TGTGCCAGCAGTTACTATAGACAGGGCCACTCCTACAATGAGCAGTTCTTC. The encoded protein is CASSYYRQGHSYNEQFF.

This clonotype was recorded a few times. This chain joins TRBV25-1 and TRBJ1-2; TRBD1 matches at 7 bases. The V gene's germline CDR1 is MGHDK and CDR2 SYGVNS. This CDR3 contains 12 residues. Trimming took 10 bases from V and 3 from J; bases not matched to a gene: 5. CDR3 bases: TGTGCCACCCGCCAGGGGGACTATGGCTACACCTTC. Protein sequence: CATRQGDYGYTF.

The chain couples TRBV7-3 to TRBJ2-3; 7 positions agree with TRBD2. The V gene's germline CDR1 is SGHTA and CDR2 FQGTGA. The length of the CDR3 is 15 residues. Trimming took 5 bases from V and 1 from J; bases not matched to a gene: 6. For the CDR3, the DNA is TGTGCCAGCAGCCGACTAGCTTTTCGCACAGATACGCAGTATTTT. Its translation: CASSRLAFRTDTQYF.

This clonotype occurred a few times. This chain links TRBV7-8 with TRBJ2-5; D might be TRBD2 (5 bases). CDR3 size: 13 residues. Germline V lookup: CDR1 SGHVS, CDR2 FQNEAQ. V was clipped by 5 bases and J by 3 bases, with 10 bases between them. For the CDR3, the DNA is TGTGCCAGCAGCCACGGGGTCAAAGAGACCCAGTACTTC. The encoded protein is CASSHGVKETQYF.

V and J are TRBV11-2 and TRBJ2-2; D perhaps matches TRBD1 (5 bases). From germline, CDR1 is SGHAT and CDR2 FQNNGV. V shed 5 bases and J shed 4 bases, with 14 bases lying between them. The CDR3 contains 15 residues. The CDR3 sequence: CASSQISRATGELFF. The CDR3, as DNA: TGTGCCAGCAGCCAAATCTCCAGGGCCACCGGGGAGCTGTTTTTT.

The chain employs TRBV5-1 and TRBJ2-1; possibly TRBD1 or TRBD2 for D (5 bases each). The CDR3 length is 16 residues. With 0 bases removed from V and 0 bases from J, the gap between germline ends came to 10 bases. CDR1 and CDR2 (germline): SGHRS, YFSETQ. Here the CDR3 reads CASSLGGAGSYNEQFF. The CDR3 DNA is TGCGCCAGCAGCTTGGGGGGCGCGGGCTCCTACAATGAGCAGTTCTTC. Using reference TRBV5-1 and TRBJ2-1 for the parts outside the CDR3, the full variable domain is KAGVTQTPRYLIKTRGQQVTLSCSPISGHRSVSWYQQTPGQGLQFLFEYFSETQRNKGNFPGRFSGRQFSNSRSEMNVSTLELGDSALYLCASSLGGAGSYNEQFFGPGTRLTVL.

This clonotype came up a few times. The chain uses TRBV7-9 and TRBJ1-1; D is unclear. The germline V gene encodes CDR1 SEHNR and CDR2 FQNEAQ (reference sequence). The CDR3 contains 14 residues. With 0 bases removed from V and 10 bases from J, the gap between germline ends came to 15 bases. This CDR3 is CASSLASRTEGAFF. The DNA for the CDR3 is TGTGCCAGCAGCTTAGCATCAAGGACGGAGGGAGCTTTCTTT.

The V call is TRBV24-1, the J call TRBJ2-5; maybe TRBD2 (7 bases). Trimming removed 0 bases from V and 3 bases from J, with 16 bases in between. The CDR3 runs 17 residues. Germline CDR1 reads KGHDR; CDR2 reads SFDVKD. CDR3 sequence reads: CATSDLGRGAQKETQYF. The CDR3 DNA reads TGTGCCACCAGTGATTTGGGGAGGGGGGCCCAAAAAGAGACCCAGTACTTC.

This clonotype has only a few counts. The chain uses TRBV5-1 and TRBJ2-5, with 8 bases matching TRBD2. The J segment lost 9 bases and the V segment lost 4 bases, leaving 11 bases of the junction unmatched. The CDR3 runs 14 residues. Germline loops: CDR1 SGHRS, CDR2 YFSETQ. The CDR3 spells CASSAGTSLQAQYF. The CDR3 DNA follows: TGCGCCAGCAGCGCTGGGACTAGTCTCCAGGCCCAGTACTTC.

This clonotype was recorded a few times. CDR3 in DNA: TGCGCCAGCTCGCAGGGGACAGGGGGTCCTCAGCCCCAGCATTTT. As protein: CASSQGTGGPQPQHF. This chain connects TRBV5-1 to TRBJ1-5; TRBD1 agrees at 11 bases. The germline CDR1 and CDR2 sequences are SGHRS and YFSETQ. V shed 7 bases, J shed 6 bases, and the junction held 9 bases outside the gene matches. This CDR3 is 15 amino acids long.